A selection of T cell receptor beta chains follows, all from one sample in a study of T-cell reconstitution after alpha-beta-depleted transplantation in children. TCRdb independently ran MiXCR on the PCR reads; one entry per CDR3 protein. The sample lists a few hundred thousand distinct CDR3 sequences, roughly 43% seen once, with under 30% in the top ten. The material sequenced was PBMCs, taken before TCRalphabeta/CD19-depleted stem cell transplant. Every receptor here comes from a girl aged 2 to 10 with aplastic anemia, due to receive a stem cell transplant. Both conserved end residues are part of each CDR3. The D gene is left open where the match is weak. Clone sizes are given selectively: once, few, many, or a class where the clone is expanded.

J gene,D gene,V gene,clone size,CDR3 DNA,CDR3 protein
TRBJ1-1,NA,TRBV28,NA,TGTGCCGCCGGTCGGGGCACTGAAGCTTTCTTT,CAAGRGTEAFF
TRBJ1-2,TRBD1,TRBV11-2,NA,TGTGCCAGCAGCCCTAGACACAGGGGGCTGAGCGGCTACACCTTC,CASSPRHRGLSGYTF
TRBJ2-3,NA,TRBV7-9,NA,TGTGCCAGCAGCCCCCGCGGAGCCCTAGGCACAGATACGCAGTATTTT,CASSPRGALGTDTQYF
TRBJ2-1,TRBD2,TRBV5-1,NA,TGCGCCAGCAGCTTGGCCCCGGGACTAGCGGGGTACAATGAGCAGTTCTTC,CASSLAPGLAGYNEQFF
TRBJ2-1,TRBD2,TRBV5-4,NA,TGTGCCAGCAGCTTCGGACTAGCGGGGGGTACATCCTACAATGAGCAGTTCTTC,CASSFGLAGGTSYNEQFF
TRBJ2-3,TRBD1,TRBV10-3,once,TGTGCCATCAGCCCCGACAGGGCAAGCACAGATACGCAGTATTTT,CAISPDRASTDTQYF
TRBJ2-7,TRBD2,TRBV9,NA,TGTGCCAGCAGCGTAGAAGCGGGGCCGAGAGAGCAGTACTTC,CASSVEAGPREQYF
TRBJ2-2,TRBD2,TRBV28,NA,TGTGCCAGCAGTTACCCTAGCGGGAGGGCCGGGGAGCTGTTTTTT,CASSYPSGRAGELFF
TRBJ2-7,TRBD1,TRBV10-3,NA,TGTGCCATCAGGCCGGGACAGGGGTTTTATGACGAGCAGTACTTC,CAIRPGQGFYDEQYF
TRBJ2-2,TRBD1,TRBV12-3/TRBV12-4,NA,TGTGCCAGCGACAGGGTTAGGTCCGGGGAGCTGTTTTTT,CASDRVRSGELFF
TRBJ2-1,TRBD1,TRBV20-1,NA,TGCAGTGCCTCCGACACCGGGACAGCCTACAATGAGCAGTTCTTC,CSASDTGTAYNEQFF
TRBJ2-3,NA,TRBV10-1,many,TGCGCCAGCAGCCCGGAGGCCGGGATAAGCGATACGCAGTATTTT,CASSPEAGISDTQYF
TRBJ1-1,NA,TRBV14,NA,TGTGCCAGCAGCCAAGCTCGACGACCCGGACTCTCGAACACTGGAGCTTTCTTT,CASSQARRPGLSNTGAFF
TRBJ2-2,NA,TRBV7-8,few,TGTGCCAGCAGCTCCGGGACTCCGAACACCGGGGAGCTGTTTTTT,CASSSGTPNTGELFF
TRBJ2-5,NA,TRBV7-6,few,TGTGCCAGCAGCACCCGGCCGGAGACCCAGTACTTC,CASSTRPETQYF
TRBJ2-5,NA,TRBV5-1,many,TGCGCCAGCAGCTTGGCCCAGCGGAGGCAAGAGACCCAGTACTTC,CASSLAQRRQETQYF
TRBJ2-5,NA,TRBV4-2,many,TGTGCCAGCAGCCAAGGGTCAGGTTTCCAAGAGACCCAGTACTTC,CASSQGSGFQETQYF
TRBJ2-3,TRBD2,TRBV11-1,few,TGTGCCAGCAGCTTTACTAGCGGGGTCACAGATACGCAGTATTTT,CASSFTSGVTDTQYF
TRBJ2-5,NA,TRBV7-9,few,TGTGCCAGCAGCTTAGGCCAGCCATCAGGTCCCTCAAGGACCCAGTACTTC,CASSLGQPSGPSRTQYF
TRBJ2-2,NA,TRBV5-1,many,TGCGCCAGCAGCTTGTCACAGGTCAGGGCGAACACCGGGGAGCTGTTTTTT,CASSLSQVRANTGELFF
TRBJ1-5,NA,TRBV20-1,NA,TGCAGTGCTAGTACCGGGATCCTGGGACCCCAGCATTTT,CSASTGILGPQHF
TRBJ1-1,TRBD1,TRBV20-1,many,TGCAGTGCTAGCAGGGGGACTGAAGCTTTCTTT,CSASRGTEAFF
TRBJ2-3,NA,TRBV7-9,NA,TGTGCCAGCAGCTCCCCAGGCGACGGTAGCACAGATACGCAGTATTTT,CASSSPGDGSTDTQYF
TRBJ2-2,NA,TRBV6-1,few,TGTGCCAGCAGTGAAGCGATGTTCGGAGGGCCGGGTACCGGGGAGCTGTTTTTT,CASSEAMFGGPGTGELFF
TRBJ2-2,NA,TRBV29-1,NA,TGCAGCGTTTACTCCGGGCCCGGGGAGCTGTTTTTT,CSVYSGPGELFF
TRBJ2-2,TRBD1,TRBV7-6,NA,TGTGCCAGCAGCCTCGGGACAGGGGACACCGGGGAGCTGTTTTTT,CASSLGTGDTGELFF
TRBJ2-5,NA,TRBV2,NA,TGTGCCAGCAGTGAAGGGCCTGGGGGCCAGTACTTC,CASSEGPGGQYF
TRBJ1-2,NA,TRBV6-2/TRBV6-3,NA,TGTGCCAGCAGGGAGCCGGGACACCCTAACTATGGCTACACCTTC,CASREPGHPNYGYTF
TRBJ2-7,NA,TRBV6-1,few,TGTGCCAGCAGAAGGAGCTCCTACGAGCAGTACTTC,CASRRSSYEQYF
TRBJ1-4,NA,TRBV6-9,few,TGTGCCAGCAGTTATAAGACAGGCGCAACTAATGAAAAACTGTTTTTT,CASSYKTGATNEKLFF
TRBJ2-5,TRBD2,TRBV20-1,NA,TGCAGTGCAAAAAGGACTAGCGAACCTAAAAGGGAGACCCAGTACTTC,CSAKRTSEPKRETQYF
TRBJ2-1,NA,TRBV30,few,TGTGCCTGGAGGTTTGACAAGCTCCTATACAATGAGCAGTTCTTC,CAWRFDKLLYNEQFF
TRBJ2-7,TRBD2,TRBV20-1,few,TGCAGTTCCCTAGGCCCTAGCGGGAGGGCCGGGGAGCAGTACTTC,CSSLGPSGRAGEQYF
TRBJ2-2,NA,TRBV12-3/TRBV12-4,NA,TGTGCCAGCAGTTTAGCGCTGAGGGAAGGTACCGGGGAGCTGTTTTTT,CASSLALREGTGELFF
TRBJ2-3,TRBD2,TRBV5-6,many,TGTGCCAGCAGCTTGAGGAGACTAGCGGGAGTGGGAGATACGCAGTATTTT,CASSLRRLAGVGDTQYF
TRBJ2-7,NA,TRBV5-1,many,TGCGCCAGCAGCTTGGCTGACGTCTCCTACGAGCAGTACTTC,CASSLADVSYEQYF